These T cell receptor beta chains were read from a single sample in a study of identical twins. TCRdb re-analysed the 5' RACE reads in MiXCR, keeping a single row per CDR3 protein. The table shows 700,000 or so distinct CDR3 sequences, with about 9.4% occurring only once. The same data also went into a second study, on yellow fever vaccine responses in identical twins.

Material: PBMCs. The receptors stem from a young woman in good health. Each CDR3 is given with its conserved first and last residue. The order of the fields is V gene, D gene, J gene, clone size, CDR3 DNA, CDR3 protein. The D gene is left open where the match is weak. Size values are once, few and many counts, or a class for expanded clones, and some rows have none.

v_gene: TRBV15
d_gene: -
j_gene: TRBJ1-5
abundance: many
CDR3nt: TGTGCCACCAGCAGAGACTGGACTGGCAATCAGCCCCAGCATTTT
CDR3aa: CATSRDWTGNQPQHF

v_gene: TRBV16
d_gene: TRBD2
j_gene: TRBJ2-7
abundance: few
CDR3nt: TGTGCCAGCAGCCAATCCAGCGGGAGTTTCAAATACGAGCAGTACTTC
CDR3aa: CASSQSSGSFKYEQYF

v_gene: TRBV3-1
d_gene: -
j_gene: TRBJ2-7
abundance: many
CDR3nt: TGTGCCAGCAGCCAAGCCTTCGAGCTAGTTAGCTCCTACGAGCAGTACTTC
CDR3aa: CASSQAFELVSSYEQYF

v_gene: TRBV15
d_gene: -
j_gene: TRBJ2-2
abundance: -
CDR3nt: TGTGCCACCAGCACGGGGCGGGCAGGGAACACCGGGGAGCTGTTTTTT
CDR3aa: CATSTGRAGNTGELFF

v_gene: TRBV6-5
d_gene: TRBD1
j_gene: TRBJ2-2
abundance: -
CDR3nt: TGTGCCAGCAGTTTTGGGACAGGGACCCTCACCGGGGAGCTGTTTTTT
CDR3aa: CASSFGTGTLTGELFF

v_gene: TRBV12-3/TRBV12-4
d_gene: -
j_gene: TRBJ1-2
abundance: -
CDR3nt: -
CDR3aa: CASSFGVGTKVTF

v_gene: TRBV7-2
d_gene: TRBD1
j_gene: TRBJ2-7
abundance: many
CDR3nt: TGTGCCAGCAGCATCCGGGACAGCCTCTCCTACGAGCAGTACTTC
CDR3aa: CASSIRDSLSYEQYF

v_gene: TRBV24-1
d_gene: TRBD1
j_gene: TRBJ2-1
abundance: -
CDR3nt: TGTGCCACCAGTCGACAGGGGTCGAGCTCCTACAATGAGCAGTTCTTC
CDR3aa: CATSRQGSSSYNEQFF

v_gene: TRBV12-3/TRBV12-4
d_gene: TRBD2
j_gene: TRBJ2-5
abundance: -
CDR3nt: TGTGCCAGCAGGGAGGGGATAGCGGGGGGGGAGACCCAGTACTTC
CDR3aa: CASREGIAGGETQYF

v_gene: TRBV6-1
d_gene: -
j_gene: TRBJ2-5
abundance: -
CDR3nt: TGTGCCAGCAGTGCGGAACTAGGACGGGTGACCCAGTACTTC
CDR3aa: CASSAELGRVTQYF

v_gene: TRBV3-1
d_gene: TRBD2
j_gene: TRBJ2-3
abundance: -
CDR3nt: TGTGCCAGCACTCCGACTAGCGGCGACTTCCGCGCAGATACGCAGTATTTT
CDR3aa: CASTPTSGDFRADTQYF

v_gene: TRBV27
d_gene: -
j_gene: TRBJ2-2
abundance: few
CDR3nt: TGTGCCAGCAGTTTATCCGCGGGAATGAACACCGGGGAGCTGTTTTTT
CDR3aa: CASSLSAGMNTGELFF

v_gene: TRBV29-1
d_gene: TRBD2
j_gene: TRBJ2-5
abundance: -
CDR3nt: TGCAGCGTTGAGAAACTAGCGGGCCCCCAAGAGACCCAGTACTTC
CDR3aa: CSVEKLAGPQETQYF

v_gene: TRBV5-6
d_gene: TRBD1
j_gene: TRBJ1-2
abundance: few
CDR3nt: TGTGCCAGCAGCGCCCGTTTTATCGGTGTGGGGACAGGGGGCTTTAATGACTATGGCTACACCTTC
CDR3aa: CASSARFIGVGTGGFNDYGYTF

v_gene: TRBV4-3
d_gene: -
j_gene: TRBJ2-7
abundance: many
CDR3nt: TGCGCCAGCAGCCAAAACACAGCCTACGAGCAGTACTTC
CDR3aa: CASSQNTAYEQYF

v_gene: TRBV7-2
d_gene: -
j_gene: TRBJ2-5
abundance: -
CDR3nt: TGTGCCAGCAGCTTGGGACTTAGGACCCAGTACTTC
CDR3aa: CASSLGLRTQYF

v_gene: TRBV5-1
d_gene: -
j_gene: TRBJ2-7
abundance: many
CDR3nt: TGCGCCAGCAGCTTGGACGCGCTCTCCTACGAGCAGTACTTC
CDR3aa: CASSLDALSYEQYF

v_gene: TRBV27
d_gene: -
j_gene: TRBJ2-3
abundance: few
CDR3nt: TGTGCCACCTGGGATGGGGGTCGGAGCACAGATACGCAGTATTTT
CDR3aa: CATWDGGRSTDTQYF

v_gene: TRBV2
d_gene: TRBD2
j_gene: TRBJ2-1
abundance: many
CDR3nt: TGTGCCAGCAGTGATATATCCGGGACTAGCGGGGGGGAAAGCTCCTACAATGAGCAGTTCTTC
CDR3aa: CASSDISGTSGGESSYNEQFF

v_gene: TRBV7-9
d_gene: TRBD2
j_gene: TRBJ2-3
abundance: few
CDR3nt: TGTGCCACCTCGGGGGGACCACGCACAGATACGCAGTATTTT
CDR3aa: CATSGGPRTDTQYF

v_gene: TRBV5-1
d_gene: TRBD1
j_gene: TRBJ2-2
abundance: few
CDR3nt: TGCGCCAGCAGCTCTAACTCAAATCTACCGGGACAGGAGAACACCGGGGAGCTGTTTTTT
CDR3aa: CASSSNSNLPGQENTGELFF

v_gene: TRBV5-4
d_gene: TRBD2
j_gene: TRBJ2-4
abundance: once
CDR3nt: TGTGCCAGCAGCTTGACTAGCGGAAACATTCAGTACTTC
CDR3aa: CASSLTSGNIQYF

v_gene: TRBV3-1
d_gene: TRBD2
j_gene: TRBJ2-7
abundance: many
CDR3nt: TGTGCCAGCAGCCAAGGGACTAGCGGGGGGTACGAGCAGTACTTC
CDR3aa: CASSQGTSGGYEQYF

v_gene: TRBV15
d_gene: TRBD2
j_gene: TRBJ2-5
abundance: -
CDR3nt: TGTGCCACCAGCAAACCTAGCGGGAGCGGAGAGACCCAGTACTTC
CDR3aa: CATSKPSGSGETQYF

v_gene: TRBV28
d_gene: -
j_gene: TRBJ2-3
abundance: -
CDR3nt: TGTGCCAGCAGCTCTTCTTGGCGGGGAGCCACAGATACGCAGTATTTT
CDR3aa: CASSSSWRGATDTQYF

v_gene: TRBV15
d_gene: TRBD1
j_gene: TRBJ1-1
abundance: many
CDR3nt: TGTGCCACCAGCAACCGGGACAGGGGAGAGGCTGAAGCTTTCTTT
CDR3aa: CATSNRDRGEAEAFF

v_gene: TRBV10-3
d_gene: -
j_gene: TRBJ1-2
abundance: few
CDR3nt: TGTGCCATCAGTGAGTCTGGCAGGGGCGGGGATGGCTACACCTTC
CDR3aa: CAISESGRGGDGYTF

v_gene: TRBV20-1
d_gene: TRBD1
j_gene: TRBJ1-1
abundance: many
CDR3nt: TGCAGTGCTAGAGATTTTCGGACAGGCCGCACTGAAGCTTTCTTT
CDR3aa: CSARDFRTGRTEAFF

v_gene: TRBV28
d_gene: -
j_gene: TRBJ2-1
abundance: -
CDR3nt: TGTGCCAGCAGTATCATCGGGGTTGAGCAGTTCTTC
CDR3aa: CASSIIGVEQFF

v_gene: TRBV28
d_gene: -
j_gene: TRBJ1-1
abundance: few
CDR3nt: TGTGCCAGCACCTCACAACGGGGGCTCTTGAACACTGAAGCTTTCTTT
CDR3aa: CASTSQRGLLNTEAFF

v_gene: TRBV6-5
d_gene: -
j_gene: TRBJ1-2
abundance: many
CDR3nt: TGTGCCAGCAGGGCAGGCACATATGGCTACACCTTC
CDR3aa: CASRAGTYGYTF

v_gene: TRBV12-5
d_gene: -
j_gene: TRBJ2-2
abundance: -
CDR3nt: TGTGCTAGTGGCCGAGACTCGAACACCGGGGAGCTGTTTTTT
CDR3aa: CASGRDSNTGELFF

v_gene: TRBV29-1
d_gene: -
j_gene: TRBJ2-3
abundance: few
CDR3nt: TGCAGCGTTACTTGGGGGCAGAGCACAGATACGCAGTATTTT
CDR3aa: CSVTWGQSTDTQYF

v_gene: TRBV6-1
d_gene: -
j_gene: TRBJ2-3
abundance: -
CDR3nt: TGTGCCAGCACCCTACCGACAGATACGCAGTATTTT
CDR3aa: CASTLPTDTQYF

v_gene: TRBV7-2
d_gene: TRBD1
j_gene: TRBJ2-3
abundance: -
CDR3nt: TGTGCCAGCAGCTTAGCGGGACAGGGAACCACAGATACGCAGTATTTT
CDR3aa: CASSLAGQGTTDTQYF

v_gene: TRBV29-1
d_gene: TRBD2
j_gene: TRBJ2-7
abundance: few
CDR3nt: TGCAGCGTTTGTCTAGCGGGAGCTTACGAGCAGTACTTC
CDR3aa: CSVCLAGAYEQYF

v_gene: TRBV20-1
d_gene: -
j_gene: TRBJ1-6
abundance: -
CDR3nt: TGCAGTGCTAGACTAAGGGTCTCCTATAATTCACCCCTCCACTTT
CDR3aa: CSARLRVSYNSPLHF

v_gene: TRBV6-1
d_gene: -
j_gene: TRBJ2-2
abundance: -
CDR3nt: TGTGCCAGCAGTGATAGTCCGCCTCCCACCGGGGAGCTGTTTTTT
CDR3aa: CASSDSPPPTGELFF

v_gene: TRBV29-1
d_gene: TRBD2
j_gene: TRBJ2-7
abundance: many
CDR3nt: TGCAGCGTTGGTAGCGGGTGGGAGTACGAGCAGTACTTC
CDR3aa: CSVGSGWEYEQYF

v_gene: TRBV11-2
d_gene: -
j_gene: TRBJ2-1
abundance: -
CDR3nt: TGTGCCAGCAGCTTAATCGAGCGGGTCTATGAGCAGTTCTTC
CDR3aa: CASSLIERVYEQFF

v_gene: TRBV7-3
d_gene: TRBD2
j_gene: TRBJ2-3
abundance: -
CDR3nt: TGTGCCAGCAGCTTAAGGCTGGGAGGGGATACGCAGTATTTT
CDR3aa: CASSLRLGGDTQYF

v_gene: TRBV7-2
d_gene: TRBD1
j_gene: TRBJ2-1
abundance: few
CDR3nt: TGTGCCTCACTTAGAGGCAGGGGGCTTGAGCAGTTCTTC
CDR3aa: CASLRGRGLEQFF

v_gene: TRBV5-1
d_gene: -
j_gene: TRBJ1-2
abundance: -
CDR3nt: TGCGCCAGCAGCTCGGTCGCAGGTCGGGACTATGGCTACACCTTC
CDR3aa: CASSSVAGRDYGYTF

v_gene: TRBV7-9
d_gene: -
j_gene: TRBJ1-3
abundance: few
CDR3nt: TGTGCCAGCACCATTTCGGAGGGAAACACCATATATTTT
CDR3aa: CASTISEGNTIYF

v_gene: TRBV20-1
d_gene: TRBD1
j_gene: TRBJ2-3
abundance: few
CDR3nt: TGCAGTGCTAGAGGCCTGATACAGGGGGCGGAGGATACGCAGTATTTT
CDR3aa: CSARGLIQGAEDTQYF

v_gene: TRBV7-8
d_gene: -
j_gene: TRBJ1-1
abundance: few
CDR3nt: TGTGCCAGCAGCTTAGTGGTCGTGGGTGAAGCTTTCTTT
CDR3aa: CASSLVVVGEAFF

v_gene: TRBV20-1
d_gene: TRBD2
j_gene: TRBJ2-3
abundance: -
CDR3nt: TGCAGTGCCCCCAAGGCGGGGGGGCCGTATACGCAGTATTTT
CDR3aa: CSAPKAGGPYTQYF

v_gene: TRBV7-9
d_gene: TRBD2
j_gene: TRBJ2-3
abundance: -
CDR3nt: TGTGCCAGCAGCCCCCTAGCGGCCCCGGATACGCAGTATTTT
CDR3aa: CASSPLAAPDTQYF

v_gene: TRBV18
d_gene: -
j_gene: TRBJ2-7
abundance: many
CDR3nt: TGTGCCAGCTCATCCGGAATCGGGGGCCCCTACGAGCAGTACTTC
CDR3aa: CASSSGIGGPYEQYF

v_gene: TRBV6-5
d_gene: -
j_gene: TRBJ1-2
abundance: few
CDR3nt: TGTGCCAGCAGTTACTCAAGCTCGGACAGCGTCTTCTATGGCTACACCTTC
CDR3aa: CASSYSSSDSVFYGYTF

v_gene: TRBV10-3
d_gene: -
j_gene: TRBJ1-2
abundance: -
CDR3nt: TGTGCCATCAGTGAGTTCGGGGAAGCTAACTATGGCTACACCTTC
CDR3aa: CAISEFGEANYGYTF

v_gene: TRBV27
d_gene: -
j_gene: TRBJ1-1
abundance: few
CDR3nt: TGTGCCAGCGGATTGTTGGCCAACACTGAAGCTTTCTTT
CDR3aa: CASGLLANTEAFF

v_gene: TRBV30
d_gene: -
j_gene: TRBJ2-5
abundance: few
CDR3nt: TGTGCCTGGAGAAAGAGATCTTCAGAGACCCAGTACTTC
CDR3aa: CAWRKRSSETQYF

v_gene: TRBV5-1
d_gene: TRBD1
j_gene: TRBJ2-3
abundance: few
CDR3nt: TGCGCCAGCAGCTCACAGGGGGCGCGGACAGATACGCAGTATTTT
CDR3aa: CASSSQGARTDTQYF

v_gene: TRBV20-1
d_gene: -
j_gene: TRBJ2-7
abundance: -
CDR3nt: TGCAGTCCCTTTATCCCCGAGTCCTCCTACGAGCAGTACTTC
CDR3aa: CSPFIPESSYEQYF

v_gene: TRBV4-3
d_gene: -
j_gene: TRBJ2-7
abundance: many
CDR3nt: TGCGCCAGCAGCCAAGATTGGGGGGCTTGGGAGCAGTACTTC
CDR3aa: CASSQDWGAWEQYF

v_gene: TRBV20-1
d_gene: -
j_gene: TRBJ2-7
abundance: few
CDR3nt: TGCAGTGCTAGGTCGGAGAACTCCTACGAGCAGTACTTC
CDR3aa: CSARSENSYEQYF

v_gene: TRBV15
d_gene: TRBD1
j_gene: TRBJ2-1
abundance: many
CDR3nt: TGTGCCACCAGCAGGAAAAGACAGGGCAACTACAATGAGCAGTTCTTC
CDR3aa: CATSRKRQGNYNEQFF

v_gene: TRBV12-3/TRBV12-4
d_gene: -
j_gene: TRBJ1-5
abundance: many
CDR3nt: TGTGCCAGCAGAATTGGACCCAATCAGCCCCAGCATTTT
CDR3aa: CASRIGPNQPQHF

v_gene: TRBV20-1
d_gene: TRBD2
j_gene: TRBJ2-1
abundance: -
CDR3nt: TGCAGTGCTAGAGGGACCGGGACTAGCGGGAGTCCTCCGAGGAATGAGCAGTTCTTC
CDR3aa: CSARGTGTSGSPPRNEQFF